One sample yielded the 21 T cell receptor beta chains listed below, sequenced in a study of T cell responses to AZD1222 COVID-19 vaccine. Measured with immunoSEQ multiplex PCR; TCRdb has only the in-frame clones, and not every one. The table records nearly 95,000 clones, roughly 90% of them present only once. The sequences come from peripheral blood, collected on day 0 of AZD1222 vaccination. Receptors originate from an adult in good health.

V usage is TRBV4-3 and J usage is TRBJ2-3; 7 bases map to TRBD1. CDR1 LGHNA and CDR2 YSLEER come from the germline V gene. The CDR3 covers 15 residues. Trimming at V came to 4 bases and at J to 5 bases, leaving 9 bases not matched to a gene. The CDR3 is CASSPRLDRVDTQYF. Written as DNA, the CDR3 is TGCGCCAGCAGCCCCCGCCTCGACAGGGTAGATACGCAGTATTTT.

The V call is TRBV7-9, the J call TRBJ2-7, with 7 bases matching TRBD1. Germline-derived CDR1 and CDR2 are SEHNR and FQNEAQ (reference sequence). This CDR3 has 16 residues. J lost 1 base, V lost 7 bases, and 13 bases had no gene match. CDR3 bases: TGTGCCAGCACCAAAGGCCCCCGACAGGGTTCCTACGAGCAGTACTTC. Its translation is CASTKGPRQGSYEQYF.

This chain joins TRBV7-9 and TRBJ2-4; D gene ambiguous. Germline loops: CDR1 SEHNR, CDR2 FQNEAQ (reference sequence). The CDR3 sequence is 15 residues long. Trimming pared 4 bases from V and 0 bases from J, leaving 10 bases between. CDR3 sequence (DNA): TGTGCCAGCAGCTCCACACCTCTAGCCAAAAACATTCAGTACTTC. Translating it yields CASSSTPLAKNIQYF.

In this sample, this clone turned up a few times. The V gene is TRBV6-5, the J gene TRBJ2-7, with D tentatively TRBD1 or TRBD2 (6 bases each). V was trimmed by 2 bases and J by 6 bases, leaving 17 bases between them. Germline assignment: CDR1 MNHEY and CDR2 SVGAGI. The CDR3 totals 15 residues. The CDR3, as DNA: TGTGCCAGCAGTTACCTGGGGGGCGCGTCGGTCGAGCAGTACTTC. It is translated as CASSYLGGASVEQYF.

This chain links TRBV7-2 with TRBJ2-1; tentative D call: TRBD2 (5 bases). The germline gives CDR1 SGHTA, CDR2 FQGNSA. The CDR3 runs 17 residues. Trimming took off 4 bases at V and 1 base at J, with 17 bases between the two ends. CDR3 coding DNA: TGTGCCAGCAGCTCTCGGGGATCCCGCGGGTCCTACAATGAGCAGTTCTTC. Amino acids: CASSSRGSRGSYNEQFF. Filled out from reference TRBV7-2 and TRBJ2-1, the complete variable domain reads GAGVSQSPSNKVTEKGKDVELRCDPISGHTALYWYRQSLGQGLEFLIYFQGNSAPDKSGLPSDRFSAERTGGSVSTLTIQRTQQEDSAVYLCASSSRGSRGSYNEQFFGPGTRLTVL.

The J gene is TRBJ2-6, the V gene TRBV19, with a weak D call TRBD2 (7 bases). Trimming removed 3 bases from V and 3 bases from J, with 12 bases in between. This CDR3 region has 16 residues. Looked up from germline, CDR1 is LNHDA and CDR2 is SQIVND (reference sequence). The DNA for the CDR3 is TGTGCCAGTAGTATGGGGGGGGCGTTTGGGGCCAACGTCCTGACTTTC. Its translation is CASSMGGAFGANVLTF.

This sequence joins TRBV2 and TRBJ1-2, with a tentative D call TRBD1 (6 bases). V dropped 7 bases and J dropped 5 bases, with 17 bases sitting between them. The germline V gene encodes CDR1 SNHLY and CDR2 FYNNEI. This CDR3 spans 14 amino acids. The CDR3 nucleotides read TGTGCCAGCATACTCGGGACAACTCTTTATGGCTACACCTTC. The encoded protein is CASILGTTLYGYTF.

The gene calls are TRBV9 and TRBJ1-6; TRBD1 is a possible D gene (5 bases). The germline V gene has CDR1 SGDLS and CDR2 YYNGEE. The V gene lost 0 bases and the J gene lost 8 bases, with 12 bases spanning the gap. This CDR3 contains 15 residues. CDR3 in amino acids: CASSVGAVGDSPLHF. CDR3 sequence (DNA): TGTGCCAGCAGCGTAGGGGCCGTAGGGGATTCACCCCTCCACTTT.

The chain recombines TRBV9 with TRBJ1-2; 8 positions match TRBD1. Germline CDR1 reads SGDLS; CDR2 reads YYNGEE. Germline trimming cut 1 base from V and 5 bases from J; bases unmatched to any gene: 7. This CDR3 spans 15 amino acids. In DNA, the CDR3 is TGTGCCAGCAGCGTAAATCAGGGGGCTGGGTATGGCTACACCTTC. It translates to CASSVNQGAGYGYTF.

The chain recombines TRBV4-3 with TRBJ2-7; D is uncertain. V was shortened by 1 base and J by 2 bases, with 9 bases between the two germline ends. The CDR3 consists of 14 residues. In germline, CDR1 is LGHNA, CDR2 YSLEER. This chain's CDR3 is CASSQGIGPYEQYF. DNA of the CDR3: TGCGCCAGCAGCCAAGGAATTGGCCCCTACGAGCAGTACTTC.

The chain uses TRBV10-3 and TRBJ1-1; no reliable D call. The germline V gene has CDR1 ENHRY and CDR2 SYGVKD. The CDR3 length is 15 residues. The germline V and J ends were trimmed by 0 bases and 0 bases, with 8 bases remaining between them. The CDR3 loop is CAISESMAMNTEAFF. The CDR3, as DNA: TGTGCCATCAGTGAGTCGATGGCTATGAACACTGAAGCTTTCTTT.

Written as DNA, the CDR3 is TGTGCCAGTAGTATACGGCCTAAAGGGGGGGCCTACTTACTCTCCTACAATGAGCAGTTCTTC. Its protein is CASSIRPKGGAYLLSYNEQFF. The chain links TRBV19 to TRBJ2-1; the D gene is possibly TRBD2 (7 bases). The V gene lost 2 bases and the J gene lost 0 bases, with 26 bases spanning the gap. This CDR3 spans 21 amino acids. In germline, CDR1 is LNHDA, CDR2 SQIVND (reference sequence).

This chain joins TRBV28 and TRBJ1-4; 8 positions match TRBD1. Germline CDR1 and CDR2: MDHEN and SYDVKM. With V trimmed by 5 bases and J by 4 bases, 6 bases remained unmatched. CDR3 size: 15 residues. CDR3 nucleotide sequence: TGTGCCAGCAGTACTCCGGGACAGGATAATGAAAAACTGTTTTTT. Translation gives CASSTPGQDNEKLFF. Supplemented by reference TRBV28 and TRBJ1-4, the full variable domain reads DVKVTQSSRYLVKRTGEKVFLECVQDMDHENMFWYRQDPGLGLRLIYFSYDVKMKEKGDIPEGYSVSREKKERFSLILESASTNQTSMYLCASSTPGQDNEKLFFGSGTQLSVL.

The rearrangement links TRBV2 to TRBJ1-2; D is possibly TRBD1 (6 bases). Trimming removed 7 bases at V and 4 bases at J, with 13 bases between. The CDR3 length is 13 residues. Germline V CDR1 and CDR2: SNHLY, FYNNEI. The CDR3 bases are TGTGCCAGCAACAGGGAGCAACCCTATGGCTACACCTTC. Its protein product is CASNREQPYGYTF.

The J gene is TRBJ2-2, the V gene TRBV27; the D gene is possibly TRBD1 (7 bases). The length of the CDR3 is 14 residues. V was shortened by 7 bases and J by 14 bases, with 23 bases between the two germline ends. Germline V gene data show CDR1 as MNHEY and CDR2 as SMNVEV (reference sequence). The CDR3 coding sequence is TGTGCCAGCACCGACGCGGGACAGTTAACGCCCCTGTTTTTT. Its translation is CASTDAGQLTPLFF.

The genes are TRBV18 and TRBJ1-1; weak D call: TRBD1 (6 bases). There are 15 residues in the CDR3. V was clipped by 3 bases and J by 0 bases, with 11 bases between them. Looked up from germline, CDR1 is KGHSH and CDR2 is LQKENI. The CDR3 reads CASSPRGRMNTEAFF. In nucleotides, the CDR3 is TGTGCCAGCTCACCCAGGGGACGGATGAACACTGAAGCTTTCTTT.

This clone was recorded a few times. The gene calls are TRBV5-6 and TRBJ2-7; 9 bases fit TRBD2. Trimming removed 3 bases from V and 2 bases from J; junction bases left unmatched: 6. The CDR3 covers 15 residues. CDR1 is SGHDT and CDR2 is YYEEEE in the germline V gene. Here the CDR3 reads CASSWIAGEPYEQYF. CDR3 in DNA: TGTGCCAGCAGCTGGATAGCGGGGGAACCCTACGAGCAGTACTTC.

This chain uses TRBV18 with TRBJ2-1, with unresolved D. The CDR3 has 11 residues. The germline V and J ends were trimmed by 6 bases and 8 bases, with 8 bases remaining between them. The germline CDR1 and CDR2 sequences are KGHSH and LQKENI. The CDR3 spells CASSPDHEQFF. CDR3 DNA: TGTGCCAGCTCCCCCGACCATGAGCAGTTCTTC.

The chain uses TRBV6-5 and TRBJ1-6, with 7 bases fitting TRBD1. CDR1 MNHEY and CDR2 SVGAGI come from the germline V gene. V lost 6 bases and J lost 9; bases outside the gene matches: 11. CDR3 length: 15 amino acids. The CDR3 coding sequence is TGTGCCAGCAGAGCCTCAGACAGGGATCTTTCACCCCTCCACTTT. Its translation: CASRASDRDLSPLHF.

V and J are TRBV18 and TRBJ1-2, with D possibly being TRBD1 (5 bases). The CDR3 has 15 amino acids. Germline CDR1 and CDR2: KGHSH and LQKENI. With 3 bases removed from V and 0 bases from J, the gap between germline ends came to 11 bases. The CDR3 spells CASSPGHVTNYGYTF. The CDR3 DNA follows: TGTGCCAGCTCACCTGGACACGTCACTAACTATGGCTACACCTTC.

The genes are TRBV18 and TRBJ2-7; TRBD1 matches at 8 bases. Germline V gene lookup returns CDR1 KGHSH and CDR2 LQKENI. The CDR3 is 15 amino acids. Losses at the gene ends were 3 bases for V and 4 bases for J; bases not matched to a gene: 8. DNA for the CDR3: TGTGCCAGCTCACCGTCGAGACAGGGGTCTTACGAGCAGTACTTC. It specifies CASSPSRQGSYEQYF.